These 15 T cell receptor beta chains were all obtained from the same sample, sequenced in a study of blood T cell repertoires in COVID-19. Clones were read by immunoSEQ multiplex PCR, and TCRdb kept only the in-frame ones, dropping some. The data contain under 450,000 clones, roughly four fifths of them singletons. Sequencing input: peripheral blood. Receptors were obtained from a human donor with acute or convalescent COVID-19. The donor label of this sample is uncertain.

The chain employs TRBV5-4 and TRBJ2-1, with 9 bases that match TRBD2. In germline, CDR1 is SGHNT, CDR2 YYREEE (reference sequence). V gave up 4 bases and J gave up 9 bases; unmatched junction bases: 8. The CDR3 runs 14 residues. The DNA for the CDR3 is TGTGCCAGCAGCCTCCTCGGCGGGGGGGGTGAGCAGTTCTTC. This translates into CASSLLGGGGEQFF.

The CDR3 here is CASSPGTGEAYGYTF. DNA for the CDR3: TGTGCCAGCAGTCCGGGGACAGGGGAGGCCTATGGCTACACCTTC. The V gene is TRBV7-9, the J gene TRBJ1-2, with TRBD1 identical over 10 bases. The CDR3 consists of 15 residues. Germline loops: CDR1 SEHNR, CDR2 FQNEAQ (reference sequence). After removal of 6 bases from V and 4 bases from J, the junction contained 8 bases not matched to a gene. Together with reference TRBV7-9 and TRBJ1-2, the CDR3 gives the full variable domain: DTGVSQNPRHKITKRGQNVTFRCDPISEHNRLYWYRQTLGQGPEFLTYFQNEAQLEKSRLLSDRFSAERPKGSFSTLEIQRTEQGDSAMYLCASSPGTGEAYGYTFGSGTRLTVV.

This clone has a single count. The chain has TRBV28 and TRBJ1-1, with D unresolved. Germline loops: CDR1 MDHEN, CDR2 SYDVKM. The CDR3 extends over 15 amino acids. Trimming removed 2 bases at V and 0 bases at J, with 10 bases between. The CDR3 region has the DNA TGTGCCAGCAGTTTACCCGCGGGTATGAACACTGAAGCTTTCTTT. Translation: CASSLPAGMNTEAFF.

The chain links TRBV18 to TRBJ1-1; 9 positions agree with TRBD1. Germline CDR1 is KGHSH and CDR2 is LQKENI. This CDR3 spans 13 amino acids. With 3 bases clipped from V and 10 bases from J, the junction kept 6 bases outside the gene matches. The CDR3 DNA reads as TGTGCCAGCTCACCGGGACAGGGTGGAGGAGCTTTCTTT. This encodes CASSPGQGGGAFF. The complete variable domain, with remaining parts taken from reference TRBV18 and TRBJ1-1, reads NAGVMQNPRHLVRRRGQEARLRCSPMKGHSHVYWYRQLPEEGLKFMVYLQKENIIDESGMPKERFSAEFPKEGPSILRIQQVVRGDSAAYFCASSPGQGGGAFFGQGTRLTVV.

The J gene is TRBJ1-6, the V gene TRBV5-1; D is ambiguous. The CDR3 is 15 residues long. The germline V gene has CDR1 SGHRS and CDR2 YFSETQ. V was trimmed by 5 bases and J by 4 bases, leaving 13 bases between them. The CDR3 loop is CASSVGSGYNSPLHF. DNA of the CDR3: TGCGCCAGCAGTGTGGGGAGTGGATATAATTCACCCCTCCACTTT.

The chain has TRBV6-5 and TRBJ1-6, with 7 bases lining up with TRBD1. The CDR3 has 15 amino acids. Germline-derived CDR1 and CDR2 are MNHEY and SVGAGI. With 0 bases clipped from V and 6 bases from J, the junction kept 2 bases outside the gene matches. Here the CDR3 reads CASSYSRDSNSPLHF. The CDR3 DNA reads as TGTGCCAGCAGTTACTCGAGGGACAGTAATTCACCCCTCCACTTT.

A few counts support this clone. The chain carries TRBV3-1 (or the pseudogene TRBV3-2) and TRBJ1-5; D call uncertain. This CDR3 is 16 amino acids long. Deletions cut 1 base from V and 0 bases from J, with 10 bases between. The germline CDR1 and CDR2 sequences are LGHDT and YNNKEL (reference sequence). CDR3 coding DNA: TGTGCCAGCAGCCAAGGGGCATCATATAGCAATCAGCCCCAGCATTTT. Amino acids: CASSQGASYSNQPQHF.

This rearrangement joins TRBV4-1 to TRBJ1-2; the D gene is possibly TRBD1 (6 bases). CDR3 length: 16 residues. V was cut by 4 bases and J by 6 bases, with 21 bases left in between. From germline, CDR1 is MGHRA and CDR2 YSYEKL. CDR3 DNA: TGCGCCAGCAGCCTCTTACAGGGTTATACCCGCAATGGCTACACCTTC. Protein sequence: CASSLLQGYTRNGYTF.

This chain uses TRBV29-1 with TRBJ2-1, with D tentatively TRBD2 (7 bases). The CDR3 is 14 amino acids. Germline V gene lookup returns CDR1 SQVTM and CDR2 ANQGSEA. Trimming removed 4 bases at V and 6 bases at J, with 16 bases between. The CDR3 DNA follows: TGCAGCGTTGTTGGGGGGGCTTTGGCCAATGAGCAGTTCTTC. This gives the protein CSVVGGALANEQFF.

This clone occurred once. The chain employs TRBV5-1 and TRBJ1-3; D not certain. The CDR3 is 16 amino acids. The germline V and J ends were trimmed by 3 bases and 0 bases, with 13 bases remaining between them. From germline, CDR1 is SGHRS and CDR2 YFSETQ. DNA of the CDR3: TGCGCCAGCAGCTCCACTACCGGTTACTCTGGAAACACCATATATTTT. Protein: CASSSTTGYSGNTIYF.

The chain has TRBV6-6 and TRBJ1-4; the D gene is possibly TRBD1 (6 bases). Trimming took 2 bases from V and 6 from J, leaving 10 bases between them. CDR1 and CDR2 from the germline V gene are MNHNY and SVGAGI (reference sequence). The CDR3 extends over 14 amino acids. The CDR3 region is CASSYNRVDEKLFF. In DNA form, the CDR3 reads TGTGCCAGCAGTTACAACAGGGTGGATGAAAAACTGTTTTTT.

This clone has only one observation. The V and J genes are TRBV7-9 and TRBJ1-2, with 7 bases matching TRBD1. The CDR3 contains 12 residues. Germline-derived CDR1 and CDR2 are SEHNR and FQNEAQ (reference sequence). J lost 8 bases, V lost 5 bases, and 5 bases had no gene match. This CDR3 reads CASSTTGQGYTF. CDR3 DNA sequence: TGTGCCAGCAGCACGACAGGGCAAGGCTACACCTTC.

CDR3 sequence (DNA): TGTGCCAGCAGTTTCTCTCGGACAGGTGGGGCTGAAGCTTTCTTT. It translates to CASSFSRTGGAEAFF. This chain links TRBV27 with TRBJ1-1; 7 bases match TRBD1. Germline CDR1 MNHEY, CDR2 SMNVEV (reference sequence). There are 15 residues in the CDR3. V was clipped by 3 bases and J by 6 bases; unmatched bases: 10.

CDR3 sequence (DNA): TGTGCCAGCAGCTTAGCCGGGACAGGGATTCAGCCCCAGCATTTT. It translates to CASSLAGTGIQPQHF. The rearrangement uses TRBV7-2 and TRBJ1-5, with 9 bases lining up with TRBD1. The germline V gene encodes CDR1 SGHTA and CDR2 FQGNSA. The CDR3 covers 15 residues. With V trimmed by 0 bases and J by 6 bases, 3 bases remained unmatched.

The V gene is TRBV28, the J gene TRBJ1-1; D perhaps matches TRBD1 (6 bases). Germline loops: CDR1 MDHEN, CDR2 SYDVKM. There are 13 residues in the CDR3. V was shortened by 5 bases and J by 11 bases, with 18 bases between the two germline ends. In DNA form, the CDR3 reads TGTGCCAGCAGTATCGCGGGGGCGGATAAGGCTTTCTTT. This codes for CASSIAGADKAFF.